This TCR beta chain was identified during a study of blood T cell repertoires in COVID-19. This CDR3 region has 15 residues. The V gene lost 0 bases and the J gene lost 3 bases, with 9 bases spanning the gap. Per germline, CDR1 SGHNT and CDR2 YYREEE (reference sequence). In its sample, this clone was seen a few times. The method was immunoSEQ multiplex PCR; TCRdb's version includes in-frame clones alone and lacks a portion of them. This table has 250,000 or so clones, 88% appearing once. The rearrangement joins TRBV5-4 to TRBJ2-2, with no clear D. The material sequenced was peripheral blood. This receptor was taken from a woman in her twenties or thirties with acute or convalescent COVID-19. CDR3 nucleotide sequence: TGTGCCAGCAGCTTGGGCAGGCAAGACACCGGGGAGCTGTTTTTT. Its protein product is CASSLGRQDTGELFF.